This TCR beta chain was sequenced in a study of blood T cell repertoires in COVID-19. Study information: COVID-19 samples, acute and convalescent, were from the United States, Italy and Spain.

The CDR3 covers 14 residues. Germline CDR1 is MNHEY and CDR2 is SVGEGT. Trimming removed 2 bases from V and 6 bases from J, with 12 bases in between. In the authors' methods: Estimates of nucleated cell counts were drawn from the amplification of reference gene primers. Profiling relied on immunoSEQ multiplex PCR, and the TCRdb table lists in-frame clones only, not all of them. V, J and clone size reflect that table, while D and trimming were determined from the DNA. In the table there are 200,000 or so clones, approximately 85% of which are singletons. The source of this sequence is a human donor with active or convalescent COVID-19. The donor label of this sample is uncertain. This rearrangement joins TRBV6-2 or TRBV6-3 to TRBJ2-3, with D unresolved. The sequencing input was peripheral blood. For the CDR3, the DNA is TGTGCCAGCAGTTACCTTATTTCTCGGGATACGCAGTATTTT. As protein: CASSYLISRDTQYF.